A selection of T cell receptor beta chains follows, all from one sample in a study of cytomegalovirus exposure and HLA in healthy donors. Method: immunoSEQ multiplex PCR; TCRdb's copy keeps in-frame clones and lacks some. The sample records about 220,000 clones, 85% to 90% being singletons. The sequenced material came from PBMCs. Receptor source: a woman aged 18-35 years in good health and CMV-seronegative. Each CDR3 is given with its conserved first and last residue. D genes are given only for firm matches. Clone size is not always given. Where it is, it says once, few, many or a class for expanded clones.

j_gene,v_gene,abundance,d_gene,CDR3aa,CDR3nt
TRBJ2-1,TRBV7-9,NA,NA,CASSFGLDNEQFF,TGTGCCAGCAGCTTCGGACTGGACAATGAGCAGTTCTTC
TRBJ1-3,TRBV5-1,NA,NA,CASSLGQIQSSGNTIYF,TGCGCCAGCAGCTTGGGACAGATTCAGAGCTCTGGAAACACCATATATTTT
TRBJ2-6,TRBV28,NA,NA,CASASLWTGANVLTF,TGTGCCAGCGCTTCCTTATGGACAGGGGCCAACGTCCTGACTTTC
TRBJ2-7,TRBV27,NA,NA,CASWSTASYEQYF,TGTGCCAGCTGGAGCACGGCATCCTACGAGCAGTACTTC
TRBJ1-1,TRBV7-6,few,NA,CASSFGVRNTEAFF,TGTGCCAGCAGCTTCGGAGTGCGGAACACTGAAGCTTTCTTT
TRBJ2-5,TRBV28,once,TRBD1,CASSPGDRPQETQYF,TGTGCCAGCAGTCCTGGGGACAGGCCCCAAGAGACCCAGTACTTC
TRBJ1-4,TRBV28,NA,NA,CASSLIRRGVATNEKLFF,TGTGCCAGCAGTTTAATACGGAGAGGAGTCGCAACTAATGAAAAACTGTTTTTT
TRBJ2-7,TRBV25-1,NA,TRBD1,CASSESRGPRKQYF,TGTGCCAGCAGTGAATCCAGGGGGCCTCGGAAGCAGTACTTC
TRBJ1-3,TRBV28,NA,NA,CASSPDWNSGNTIYF,TGTGCCAGCAGTCCGGACTGGAACTCTGGAAACACCATATATTTT
TRBJ1-1,TRBV27,NA,NA,CASRDGQLNTEAFF,TGTGCCAGCAGGGATGGGCAACTGAACACTGAAGCTTTCTTT
TRBJ1-2,TRBV29-1,NA,TRBD1,CSVVRTGGALGYTF,TGCAGCGTCGTACGTACAGGGGGCGCACTTGGCTACACCTTC
TRBJ1-2,TRBV6-1,NA,NA,CASSEQRFFGYTF,TGTGCCAGCAGTGAGCAACGGTTCTTTGGCTACACCTTC
TRBJ2-3,TRBV6-4,few,TRBD2,CASSEEASGSTDTQYF,TGTGCCAGCAGTGAGGAGGCTAGCGGGAGCACAGATACGCAGTATTTT
TRBJ2-1,TRBV29-1,NA,TRBD2,CSVLLADSFNEQFF,TGCAGCGTGCTACTAGCGGACAGCTTCAATGAGCAGTTCTTC
TRBJ2-1,TRBV5-6,NA,NA,CASSPQVRGGSYNEQFF,TGTGCCAGCAGCCCCCAGGTGAGGGGGGGTTCCTACAATGAGCAGTTCTTC
TRBJ2-7,TRBV6-1,NA,TRBD2,CASRGFGGSLNEQYF,TGTGCCAGCAGGGGCTTCGGCGGGAGTCTCAACGAGCAGTACTTC
TRBJ1-1,TRBV5-1,once,TRBD1,CASSGGTGGNTEAFF,TGCGCCAGCAGCGGGGGGACAGGAGGGAACACTGAAGCTTTCTTT
TRBJ1-1,TRBV13,NA,NA,CASRSRAGEAFF,TGTGCCAGCAGAAGTCGAGCGGGGGAAGCTTTCTTT
TRBJ1-3,TRBV4-1,NA,NA,CASSQRDSPSIYF,TGCGCCAGCAGCCAGCGCGACAGTCCCTCCATATATTTT
TRBJ2-1,TRBV5-1,NA,TRBD1,CASSLGQGAYNEQFF,TGCGCCAGCAGCCTGGGACAGGGGGCCTACAATGAGCAGTTCTTC
TRBJ2-7,TRBV9,NA,NA,CASSVGGGRSYEQYF,TGTGCCAGCAGCGTAGGGGGGGGGCGATCCTACGAGCAGTACTTC
TRBJ2-1,TRBV7-2,once,TRBD2,CASSLRGTIYNEQFF,TGTGCCAGCAGCTTACGCGGGACTATCTACAATGAGCAGTTCTTC
TRBJ2-3,TRBV28,NA,TRBD2,CASMGGESLADTQYF,TGTGCCAGCATGGGGGGGGAGTCCCTTGCAGATACGCAGTATTTT
TRBJ2-7,TRBV19,NA,TRBD2,CASSMLAGDFSEQYF,TGTGCCAGTAGTATGTTGGCGGGAGATTTTAGCGAGCAGTACTTC
TRBJ1-2,TRBV10-3,NA,NA,CAISDGDYGYTF,TGTGCCATCAGTGACGGGGATTATGGCTACACCTTC
TRBJ2-7,TRBV27,NA,TRBD2,CASSSGGLAGAYEQYF,TGTGCCAGCAGTTCGGGGGGACTAGCGGGAGCATATGAGCAGTACTTC
TRBJ2-3,TRBV9,NA,TRBD1,CASSVVEGGGADTQYF,TGTGCCAGCAGCGTAGTGGAAGGGGGCGGCGCAGATACGCAGTATTTT
TRBJ1-1,TRBV5-1,NA,NA,CASSLEQGNTEAFF,TGCGCCAGCAGCTTGGAACAGGGGAACACTGAAGCTTTCTTT
TRBJ2-7,TRBV4-1,NA,NA,CASSRTTGEDYEQYF,TGCGCCAGCAGCCGGACGACGGGGGAAGACTACGAGCAGTACTTC
TRBJ2-7,TRBV27,NA,TRBD2,CATRTSGRAFSYEQYF,TGTGCCACCCGGACTAGCGGGAGGGCCTTTTCCTACGAGCAGTACTTC
TRBJ1-3,TRBV7-9,NA,NA,CASSLAGGGAGNTIYF,TGTGCCAGCAGCTTAGCAGGGGGGGGAGCTGGAAACACCATATATTTT
TRBJ2-5,TRBV29-1,NA,TRBD2,CSSPAGGSRGETQYF,TGCAGCTCTCCCGCGGGGGGATCCAGGGGAGAGACCCAGTACTTC
TRBJ2-2,TRBV18,NA,NA,CASSPTGSVTGELFF,TGTGCCAGCTCACCAACGGGGTCGGTCACCGGGGAGCTGTTTTTT
TRBJ2-1,TRBV4-1,NA,TRBD1,CASSGTGNNEQFF,TGCGCCAGCTCCGGGACAGGGAATAATGAGCAGTTCTTC
TRBJ1-5,TRBV28,NA,NA,CASSLGWAGINQPQHF,TGTGCCAGCAGTTTGGGTTGGGCAGGGATCAATCAGCCCCAGCATTTT
TRBJ2-5,TRBV29-1,few,TRBD1,CSAPPHGTGVGETQYF,TGCAGCGCCCCACCGCACGGGACAGGGGTCGGAGAGACCCAGTACTTC
TRBJ2-5,TRBV2,NA,TRBD2,CASRGLAGGGQETQYF,TGTGCCAGCAGGGGACTAGCGGGAGGGGGCCAAGAGACCCAGTACTTC
TRBJ2-3,TRBV7-3,NA,NA,CASSGGRTDTQYF,TGTGCCAGCAGCGGGGGGAGGACAGATACGCAGTATTTT
TRBJ1-1,TRBV5-1,NA,TRBD1,CASSLDTRGRFTEAFF,TGCGCCAGCAGCTTGGATACCAGGGGGCGCTTCACTGAAGCTTTCTTT
TRBJ1-2,TRBV7-9,NA,TRBD1,CASSFDTGTGSYGYTF,TGTGCCAGCAGCTTCGATACCGGGACAGGATCCTATGGCTACACCTTC
TRBJ2-7,TRBV7-9,NA,TRBD1,CASSLSAFRTGGAYEQYF,TGTGCCAGCAGCTTATCGGCTTTTCGAACAGGGGGCGCTTACGAGCAGTACTTC
TRBJ1-4,TRBV9,NA,NA,CASSTGSTNEKLFF,TGTGCCAGCAGTACGGGATCAACTAATGAAAAACTGTTTTTT
TRBJ1-2,TRBV28,once,TRBD1,CASSSRDRGIGYTF,TGTGCCAGCAGTTCCCGGGACAGGGGGATTGGCTACACCTTC
TRBJ2-7,TRBV27,NA,TRBD2,CASSLASGAFNEQYF,TGTGCCAGCAGTTTAGCTAGCGGGGCCTTCAACGAGCAGTACTTC
TRBJ2-1,TRBV29-1,NA,NA,CSVGLAATFNEQFF,TGCAGCGTTGGATTAGCGGCCACCTTCAATGAGCAGTTCTTC
TRBJ1-5,TRBV6-1,NA,TRBD1,CASILDRGGNQPQHF,TGTGCCAGCATCCTTGACAGGGGCGGCAATCAGCCCCAGCATTTT
TRBJ2-7,TRBV19,NA,NA,CASSVGHRGRAQEQYF,TGTGCCAGTAGTGTCGGTCATAGGGGGAGGGCCCAAGAGCAGTACTTC
TRBJ2-2,TRBV25-1,NA,NA,CASSVSGSGNGELFF,TGTGCCAGCAGTGTATCAGGAAGTGGTAACGGGGAGCTGTTTTTT
TRBJ2-1,TRBV5-4,NA,TRBD2,CASSSSGRVNEQFF,TGTGCCAGCAGTTCTAGCGGGAGGGTCAATGAGCAGTTCTTC